The 9 T cell receptor beta chains below all came from one sample that was sequenced in a study of regulatory dendritic cells for organ transplantation. TCRdb's table, derived via immunoSEQ multiplex PCR, lists solely in-frame clones and lacks some. The data contain roughly 30,000 clones, more than 65% of them singletons. The sample comprised naive CD8+ T cells from blood. As to subset: CD45RA+ naive T cells. The source is a human donor in good health.

The gene calls are TRBV5-6 and TRBJ2-2; 12 nucleotides align to TRBD2. J was trimmed by 6 bases and V by 4 bases; bases with no gene match: 7. Looked up from germline, CDR1 is SGHDT and CDR2 is YYEEEE. CDR3 length: 16 amino acids. CDR3 nucleotides: TGTGCCAGCAGCCAAACTAGCGGGGGGATCTCCGGGGAGCTGTTTTTT. It translates to CASSQTSGGISGELFF.

In this sample, this clone turned up once. J is TRBJ2-1 and V is TRBV5-6, with TRBD1 as a possible D gene (5 bases). The CDR3 extends over 14 amino acids. The germline CDR1 and CDR2 sequences are SGHDT and YYEEEE. Trimming removed 1 base from V and 7 bases from J, with 12 bases in between. The CDR3 loop reads CASSLQGAVNEQFF. CDR3 nucleotide sequence: TGTGCCAGCAGCTTGCAAGGGGCCGTTAATGAGCAGTTCTTC.

This clone came up once. V gene TRBV11-3 combines with J gene TRBJ1-1, with 11 bases identical to TRBD1. The CDR3 runs 15 residues. Looked up from germline, CDR1 is SGHNT and CDR2 is YENEEA. V shed 4 bases, J shed 6 bases, and the junction held 7 bases outside the gene matches. In DNA, the CDR3 is TGTGCCAGCAGCTCCAGGACAGGGGGCGTCCCTGAAGCTTTCTTT. Its translation: CASSSRTGGVPEAFF.

This clone was seen once. V is TRBV29-1 and J is TRBJ2-1; 8 bases are a match to TRBD1. The CDR3 is 13 residues long. Trimming at V came to 7 bases and at J to 1 base, leaving 3 bases not matched to a gene. Germline CDR1 is SQVTM and CDR2 is ANQGSEA. For the CDR3, the DNA is TGCAGCGCTGGGACAGGTTCCTACAATGAGCAGTTCTTC. Translation: CSAGTGSYNEQFF.

This chain links TRBV15 with TRBJ2-2, with D possibly being TRBD2 (6 bases). The V and J ends lost 1 base and 6 bases respectively, with 12 bases between them. The germline gives CDR1 LNHNV, CDR2 YYDKDF (reference sequence). The CDR3 has 15 residues. The CDR3 reads CATSRARSSAGELFF. DNA for the CDR3: TGTGCCACCAGCAGAGCGAGGTCTAGCGCCGGGGAGCTGTTTTTT.

The count of this clone is one. The rearrangement links TRBV7-2 to TRBJ2-2; D might be TRBD1 (6 bases). The CDR3 extends over 16 amino acids. The ends were cut back, 1 base at V and 5 bases at J, with 14 bases in the middle. The V gene's germline CDR1 is SGHTA and CDR2 FQGNSA. The DNA for the CDR3 is TGTGCCAGCAGCTTAGAACCAGGGGCAGGGACCGGGGAGCTGTTTTTT. Translated, it gives CASSLEPGAGTGELFF.

The J gene is TRBJ2-5, the V gene TRBV7-2; 8 nucleotides match TRBD2. The CDR3 consists of 16 residues. Trimming removed 1 base from V and 6 bases from J; junction bases left unmatched: 10. The germline gives CDR1 SGHTA, CDR2 FQGNSA. CDR3 loop: CASSLVVGRGEKTQYF. CDR3 coding DNA: TGTGCCAGCAGCTTAGTTGTGGGGCGGGGGGAAAAGACCCAGTACTTC.

The V gene is TRBV7-9, the J gene TRBJ1-2; D is perhaps TRBD1 (6 bases). The CDR3 sequence is 14 residues long. Germline CDR1 SEHNR, CDR2 FQNEAQ (reference sequence). Trimming left V 2 bases short and J 2 bases short, with 9 bases between. The CDR3 sequence: CASSLLTGNYGYTF. In nucleotides, the CDR3 is TGTGCCAGCAGCTTACTTACAGGGAACTATGGCTACACCTTC.

V and J are TRBV6-5 and TRBJ1-1; D unresolved. The germline V and J ends were trimmed by 1 base and 1 base, with 10 bases remaining between them. CDR3 length equals 15 residues. Germline V CDR1 and CDR2: MNHEY, SVGAGI. For the CDR3, the DNA is TGTGCCAGCAGTTACTATGAACACCCGAACACTGAAGCTTTCTTT. Its protein is CASSYYEHPNTEAFF.